The T cell receptor (beta chain) described here comes from a study of Ad26.COV2.S vaccination and SARS-CoV-2 variants. Noted treatment: 15 to 20 received Ad26.COV2.S at low or high dose, single or two shots; about 5 received placebo; per-sample allocation not given. Specimen acquisition occurred on day 63 following the initial vaccine or placebo injection. Method: immunoSEQ multiplex PCR; TCRdb's copy keeps in-frame clones and lacks some. The sample comprises 300,000 to 400,000 clones, 87% of which are singletons, and roughly 3.6% rests with the top ten. V lost 6 bases to trimming and J lost 6 bases, with 10 bases between them. The CDR3 has 12 residues.

Specimen: peripheral blood, collected in a trial of Ad26.COV2.S vaccine versus placebo. The chain employs TRBV12-3 or TRBV12-4 and TRBJ2-3; no clear D. This receptor was identified in a person aged 18-60 years who received the Ad26.COV2.S COVID-19 vaccine or a placebo. This chain's CDR3 is CASSQSGDTQYF. The CDR3 DNA is TGTGCCAGCAGCCAGAGTGGCGATACGCAGTATTTT.